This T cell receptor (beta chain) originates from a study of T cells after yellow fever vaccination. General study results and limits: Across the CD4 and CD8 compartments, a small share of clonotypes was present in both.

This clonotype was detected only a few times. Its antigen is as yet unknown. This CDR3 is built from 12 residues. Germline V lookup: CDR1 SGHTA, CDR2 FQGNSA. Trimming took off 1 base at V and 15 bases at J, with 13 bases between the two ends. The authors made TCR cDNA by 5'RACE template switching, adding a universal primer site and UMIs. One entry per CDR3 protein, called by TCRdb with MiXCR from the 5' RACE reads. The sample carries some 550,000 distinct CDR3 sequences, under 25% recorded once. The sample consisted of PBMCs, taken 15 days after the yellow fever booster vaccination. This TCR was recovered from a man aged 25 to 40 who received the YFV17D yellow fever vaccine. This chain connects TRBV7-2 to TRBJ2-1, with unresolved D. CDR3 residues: CASSLGSEVPFF. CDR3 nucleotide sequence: TGTGCCAGCAGCTTAGGGTCAGAGGTCCCGTTCTTC. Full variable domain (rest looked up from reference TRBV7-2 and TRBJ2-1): GAGVSQSPSNKVTEKGKDVELRCDPISGHTALYWYRQSLGQGLEFLIYFQGNSAPDKSGLPSDRFSAERTGGSVSTLTIQRTQQEDSAVYLCASSLGSEVPFFGPGTRLTVL.